The 25 T cell receptor beta chains presented below share a single source sample, sequenced in a study of control samples from healthy donors and cancer patients (dated by TCRdb to the early 2020s). The library was generated by the immunoSEQ multiplex PCR assay. This immuneACCESS table, as held by TCRdb, lists in-frame sequences with V and J called but not all clones. Of the missing ones, under half trace to an unresolved V gene in checked studies; the others have no known cause. Across this sample there are 65,000 to 95,000 clones, with about 88% seen only once. The top ten clonotypes cover over 5.5% of the sample. The specimen sequenced was blood. Receptors were obtained from a man aged 50 or older in good health.

This clone has just one count. This sequence joins TRBV7-2 and TRBJ2-1; D perhaps matches TRBD1 (6 bases). The CDR3 loop spans 13 amino acids. Germline CDR1 is SGHTA and CDR2 is FQGNSA. The germline V and J ends were trimmed by 0 bases and 10 bases, with 10 bases remaining between them. CDR3 loop: CASSLARQGEQFF. CDR3 DNA: TGTGCCAGCAGCTTAGCACGGCAGGGGGAGCAGTTCTTC. Combining the CDR3 with reference TRBV7-2 and TRBJ2-1 gives the whole variable domain GAGVSQSPSNKVTEKGKDVELRCDPISGHTALYWYRQSLGQGLEFLIYFQGNSAPDKSGLPSDRFSAERTGGSVSTLTIQRTQQEDSAVYLCASSLARQGEQFFGPGTRLTVL.

This clone was detected only a few times. This chain connects TRBV29-1 to TRBJ1-2; the D is unclear. This CDR3 is built from 12 residues. The germline V and J ends were trimmed by 3 bases and 2 bases, with 7 bases remaining between them. Germline lookup yields CDR1 SQVTM and CDR2 ANQGSEA. This CDR3 reads CSVDVGNYGYTF. CDR3 sequence (DNA): TGCAGCGTTGACGTGGGAAACTATGGCTACACCTTC.

The chain employs TRBV5-1 and TRBJ2-1, with D perhaps being TRBD1 or TRBD2 (5 bases each). This CDR3 region has 13 residues. Germline CDR1 and CDR2: SGHRS and YFSETQ. V was cut by 3 bases and J by 8 bases, with 12 bases left in between. The CDR3 loop reads CASSSDTADEQFF. The CDR3 DNA sequence: TGCGCCAGCAGCTCGGACACAGCGGATGAGCAGTTCTTC.

This clone appeared a few times. This rearrangement joins TRBV15 to TRBJ1-2; no clear D. CDR1 is LNHNV and CDR2 is YYDKDF in the germline V gene (reference sequence). V shed 0 bases and J shed 8 bases, with 10 bases lying between them. This CDR3 region has 13 residues. CDR3 sequence reads: CATSREDGLGYTF. The CDR3 DNA is TGTGCCACCAGCAGAGAGGACGGTTTGGGCTACACCTTC. The full variable domain, completed using reference TRBV15 and TRBJ1-2, is DAMVIQNPRYQVTQFGKPVTLSCSQTLNHNVMYWYQQKSSQAPKLLFHYYDKDFNNEADTPDNFQSRRPNTSFCFLDIRSPGLGDTAMYLCATSREDGLGYTFGSGTRLTVV.

This sequence joins TRBV4-3 and TRBJ1-4; 7 nucleotides align to TRBD1. The ends lost 4 bases at V and 2 bases at J; junction bases unmatched: 7. The CDR3 loop spans 16 amino acids. CDR1 is LGHNA and CDR2 is YSLEER in the germline V gene. CDR3 amino acids: CASSPGQLATNEKLFF. As DNA, the CDR3 is TGCGCCAGCAGCCCGGGACAGTTGGCGACTAATGAAAAACTGTTTTTT.

The genes are TRBV7-2 and TRBJ1-5; tentatively, D is TRBD1 (6 bases). The V end was cut by 6 bases, the J end by 4 bases, with 16 bases between. CDR1 SGHTA and CDR2 FQGNSA come from the germline V gene. The length of the CDR3 is 15 residues. CDR3: CASSWGQVGNQPQHF. The CDR3 nucleotides read TGTGCCAGCAGTTGGGGGCAGGTCGGAAATCAGCCCCAGCATTTT.

The rearrangement joins TRBV5-4 to TRBJ1-5; no definite D call. The ends were cut back, 2 bases at V and 1 base at J, with 4 bases in the middle. CDR3 length: 13 amino acids. CDR1 and CDR2 (germline): SGHNT, YYREEE (reference sequence). The CDR3 loop is CASSLGSNQPQHF. The CDR3, as DNA: TGTGCCAGCAGCTTAGGGAGCAATCAGCCCCAGCATTTT.

The rearrangement joins TRBV11-2 to TRBJ1-5; D is possibly TRBD1 (5 bases). V shed 6 bases and J shed 7 bases, with 13 bases lying between them. Per the germline V gene, CDR1 is SGHAT and CDR2 is FQNNGV. This CDR3 is built from 13 residues. CDR3 residues: CASSRGGTQPQHF. The CDR3 DNA reads TGTGCCAGCAGTCGAGGTGGGACCCAGCCCCAGCATTTT.

V is TRBV6-5 and J is TRBJ1-1; maybe TRBD1 (5 bases). CDR3 length: 12 residues. The V gene's germline CDR1 is MNHEY and CDR2 SVGAGI. V lost 8 bases and J 10 bases, leaving 17 bases between the germline ends. CDR3 sequence (DNA): TGTGCCAGCTCCTCCGGGGGGGAGTTAGCTTTCTTT. This gives the protein CASSSGGELAFF.

The chain couples TRBV7-2 to TRBJ1-6, with 8 bases fitting TRBD1. The germline CDR1 and CDR2 sequences are SGHTA and FQGNSA. Trimming took 4 bases from V and 10 from J; bases not matched to a gene: 6. The CDR3 has 14 amino acids. DNA of the CDR3: TGTGCCAGCAGCTACAGGGGGATGGGGTCACCCCTCCACTTT. This codes for CASSYRGMGSPLHF.

This chain joins TRBV6-2 or TRBV6-3 and TRBJ1-5; D gene uncertain. Trimming removed 0 bases at V and 0 bases at J, with 15 bases between. The CDR3 runs 18 residues. Germline CDR1 is MNHEY and CDR2 is SVGEGT. This CDR3 reads CASSYSLDRTDSNQPQHF. For the CDR3, the DNA is TGTGCCAGCAGTTACTCGCTAGATCGGACGGATAGCAATCAGCCCCAGCATTTT.

J is TRBJ1-4 and V is TRBV7-2, with TRBD1 as a possible D gene (6 bases). The V and J ends lost 1 base and 16 bases respectively, with 16 bases between them. The CDR3 runs to 13 residues. Germline CDR1 reads SGHTA; CDR2 reads FQGNSA. Here the CDR3 DNA reads TGTGCCAGCAGCTTAGATACAGGGTTAAGTGCGTTTTTT. Translated: CASSLDTGLSAFF.

A few counts support this clone. The rearrangement joins TRBV3-1 (or the pseudogene TRBV3-2) to TRBJ2-1; TRBD2 agrees at 7 bases. The CDR3 extends over 12 amino acids. V was pared by 4 bases and J by 11 bases, with 5 bases of the junction left unmatched. Germline V lookup: CDR1 LGHDT, CDR2 YNNKEL (reference sequence). CDR3 protein: CASSRPGGQQFF. The CDR3 DNA reads TGTGCCAGCAGCCGCCCGGGGGGTCAGCAGTTCTTC.

V and J are TRBV5-1 and TRBJ1-2; no clear D. Germline CDR1 reads SGHRS; CDR2 reads YFSETQ. Trimming took 0 bases from V and 0 from J, leaving 3 bases between them. The CDR3 totals 13 residues. CDR3 DNA sequence: TGCGCCAGCAGCTTGGCTACTAACTATGGCTACACCTTC. Amino acids: CASSLATNYGYTF.

This clone was recorded only once. This chain connects TRBV2 to TRBJ1-4; no definite D call. V lost 2 bases and J lost 8, with 12 bases in between. Germline V CDR1 and CDR2: SNHLY, FYNNEI. The CDR3 runs 14 residues. This CDR3 reads CASSESRPAEKLFF. The CDR3, as DNA: TGTGCCAGCAGTGAATCCAGGCCCGCGGAAAAACTGTTTTTT.

This chain connects TRBV11-3 to TRBJ2-3; D might be TRBD2 (5 bases). This CDR3 region has 15 residues. The V gene lost 1 base and the J gene lost 1 base, with 9 bases spanning the gap. The germline V gene encodes CDR1 SGHNT and CDR2 YENEEA. The CDR3 sequence: CASSLGTLRTDTQYF. CDR3 sequence (DNA): TGTGCCAGCAGCTTAGGGACTCTACGCACAGATACGCAGTATTTT.

This chain joins TRBV6-5 and TRBJ1-5, with D possibly TRBD1 on 6 matching bases. The CDR3 consists of 15 residues. Germline V gene sequence: CDR1 MNHEY, CDR2 SVGAGI. V shed 0 bases and J shed 6 bases, with 12 bases lying between them. DNA for the CDR3: TGTGCCAGCAGTTACTCGGTGGGGGGGCGTCAGCCCCAGCATTTT. The encoded protein is CASSYSVGGRQPQHF.

This clone was counted once. The chain joins TRBV5-1 to TRBJ1-4; 7 bases match TRBD1. CDR1 and CDR2 (germline): SGHRS, YFSETQ. Trimming at V came to 1 base and at J to 5 bases, leaving 14 bases not matched to a gene. The CDR3 is 18 residues long. Here the CDR3 reads CASSLRSLRDRLNEKLFF. Written as DNA, the CDR3 is TGCGCCAGCAGCTTGCGGTCGCTACGGGACAGATTAAATGAAAAACTGTTTTTT.

The chain employs TRBV9 and TRBJ2-2; 7 bases agree with TRBD2. CDR3 size: 17 residues. With 3 bases clipped from V and 5 bases from J, the junction kept 13 bases outside the gene matches. In germline, CDR1 is SGDLS, CDR2 YYNGEE. CDR3 coding DNA: TGTGCCAGCAGCGACCGAGCGGGGCCCCTAGGAACCGGGGAGCTGTTTTTT. Protein sequence: CASSDRAGPLGTGELFF.

The chain has TRBV6-5 and TRBJ1-2; 8 bases agree with TRBD1. Germline-derived CDR1 and CDR2 are MNHEY and SVGAGI. The CDR3 sequence is 15 residues long. The junction had 8 bases not matched to a gene; V was cut back by 7 bases and J by 1 base. The CDR3 DNA is TGTGCCAGCACGAGGGACAGGAAAATTAACTATGGCTACACCTTC. It encodes CASTRDRKINYGYTF.

V gene TRBV11-3 combines with J gene TRBJ2-5, with 11 bases aligning to TRBD2. This CDR3 spans 16 amino acids. Trimming removed 5 bases from V and 2 bases from J; junction bases left unmatched: 7. CDR1 and CDR2 (germline): SGHNT, YENEEA. CDR3 sequence: CASSPGVAGGQETQYF. CDR3 DNA sequence: TGTGCCAGCAGCCCCGGGGTAGCGGGGGGGCAAGAGACCCAGTACTTC. Supplemented by reference TRBV11-3 and TRBJ2-5, the full variable domain reads EAGVVQSPRYKIIEKKQPVAFWCNPISGHNTLYWYLQNLGQGPELLIRYENEEAVDDSQLPKDRFSAERLKGVDSTLKIQPAELGDSAVYLCASSPGVAGGQETQYFGPGTRLLVL.

The chain is built from TRBV9 and TRBJ1-3, with 9 bases identical to TRBD1. The V gene end was trimmed by 4 bases and the J gene end by 2 bases; junction bases not matched to a gene: 1. The CDR3 runs 14 residues. The germline V gene has CDR1 SGDLS and CDR2 YYNGEE. CDR3 in amino acids: CASSTGGPGNTIYF. The CDR3 region has the DNA TGTGCCAGCAGCACAGGGGGCCCTGGAAACACCATATATTTT.

This clone was detected many times. The chain links TRBV6-6 to TRBJ1-1; no clear D gene. The CDR3 has 12 amino acids. Between the trimmed V and J ends, which lost 7 bases and 3 bases, there was a span of 9 bases. The germline gives CDR1 MNHNY, CDR2 SVGAGI (reference sequence). CDR3 protein: CASTPGYTEAFF. The CDR3 DNA follows: TGTGCCAGCACCCCAGGCTACACTGAAGCTTTCTTT.

This clone was seen a single time. The J gene is TRBJ2-2, the V gene TRBV5-1; D perhaps matches TRBD1 (6 bases). This CDR3 has 15 amino acids. Trimming stripped 2 bases from V and 0 bases from J, with 8 bases between. CDR1 SGHRS and CDR2 YFSETQ come from the germline V gene. The CDR3 DNA is TGCGCCAGCAGCTTACACAGGGCGAACACCGGGGAGCTGTTTTTT. Translated, it gives CASSLHRANTGELFF.

This rearrangement joins TRBV5-6 to TRBJ2-3; unclear D gene. The CDR3 is 16 amino acids. The V end lost 1 base, the J end lost 3 bases, and 15 bases lay between the germline ends. Per germline, CDR1 SGHDT and CDR2 YYEEEE. The CDR3 DNA sequence: TGTGCCAGCAGCTTGCCCAATACGGTGCTTACAGATACGCAGTATTTT. Protein: CASSLPNTVLTDTQYF.